This entry is about one TCR beta chain. This sample is drawn from a study of regulatory T cells in long-lasting Graves disease. The CDR3 contains 13 residues. Trimming removed 3 bases at V and 0 bases at J, with 4 bases between. The germline CDR1 and CDR2 sequences are MGHDK and SYGVNS. Libraries of TCR beta came from iRepertoire HTBI primers plus Arm-PCR of CDR3 regions. TCRdb called the multiplex PCR reads again in MiXCR, with one record for every CDR3 protein. Of 400,000 to 500,000 distinct CDR3 sequences in the sample, 14% were seen once. Time point defined: newly diagnosed GD, antithyroid drugs for less than 3 months. PBMCs provided the RNA from which the TCR library was made. The same data also contributed to another study, on T cells in Graves' hyperthyroidism and ophthalmopathy.

This receptor was obtained from a woman between 45 and 65 years old with Graves disease. Sequencing used peripheral blood mononuclear cells (PBMCs), obtained at new diagnosis, from a patient treated with antithyroid drugs. The J gene is TRBJ2-3, the V gene TRBV25-1; no clear D. CDR3 in DNA: TGTGCCAGCAGTGAGACTAGCACAGATACGCAGTATTTT. Its protein product is CASSETSTDTQYF.